The 20 T cell receptor beta chains below come from one sample, sequenced in a study of response to subunit inactivated influenza vaccine. Each CDR3 protein is one row after TCRdb ran MiXCR on the RT-PCR reads. The profile shows hundreds of thousands of distinct CDR3 sequences, roughly 12% of them singletons. Sample: PBMCs from blood, taken on the day of vaccination. The receptors shown here come from a man in his fifties or sixties who received an inactivated influenza vaccine.

J is TRBJ2-7 and V is TRBV10-2; 7 bases map to TRBD1. The CDR3 is made up of 14 amino acids. V was pared by 3 bases and J by 3 bases, with 5 bases of the junction left unmatched. CDR1 is WSHSY and CDR2 is SAAADI in the germline V gene. The DNA for the CDR3 is TGCGCCAGCAGTGATGGGGACAGACTCTACGAGCAGTACTTC. Protein: CASSDGDRLYEQYF.

This clonotype has a handful of counts. The CDR3 region is CARGQGRVNTEAFF. In nucleotides, the CDR3 is TGTGCCAGGGGGCAGGGCAGGGTGAACACTGAAGCTTTCTTT. This chain uses TRBV2 with TRBJ1-1, with TRBD1 as a possible D gene (5 bases). Germline lookup yields CDR1 SNHLY and CDR2 FYNNEI. Trimming left V 9 bases short and J 0 bases short, with 14 bases between. This CDR3 is built from 14 residues.

This chain joins TRBV12-3 or TRBV12-4 and TRBJ2-5, with 8 bases fitting TRBD2. V gave up 4 bases and J gave up 5 bases; unmatched junction bases: 9. There are 15 residues in the CDR3. CDR3 amino acids: CASSSAHGGVETQYF. CDR3 in DNA: TGTGCCAGCAGTTCAGCCCACGGGGGGGTTGAGACCCAGTACTTC.

This clonotype has a handful of counts. This sequence joins TRBV6-5 and TRBJ2-7, with a possible D match to TRBD1 (6 bases). Trimming pared 0 bases from V and 7 bases from J, leaving 13 bases between. The CDR3 loop spans 14 amino acids. Germline-derived CDR1 and CDR2 are MNHEY and SVGAGI. As DNA, the CDR3 is TGTGCCAGCAGTTACTCTTACTCAGGGGTTGAGCAGTACTTC. Protein sequence: CASSYSYSGVEQYF.

The chain employs TRBV12-3 or TRBV12-4 and TRBJ2-1; TRBD1 aligns across 9 bases. V dropped 6 bases and J dropped 12; count of bases not matched to a gene: 12. The CDR3 covers 14 residues. DNA of the CDR3: TGTGCCAGCAGATCCGGGACAGGGCCCCGGGGGCAGTTCTTC. Encoded protein: CASRSGTGPRGQFF.

The DNA for the CDR3 is TGTGCCAGCAGTGACAGGGCGCGCAATCAGCCCCAGCATTTT. Amino acid sequence: CASSDRARNQPQHF. This chain uses TRBV12-3 or TRBV12-4 with TRBJ1-5; TRBD1 matches at 7 bases. Trimming at V came to 5 bases and at J to 2 bases, leaving 3 bases not matched to a gene. CDR3 size: 14 residues.

This clonotype was observed a few times. At one end, the junction sequence differs from germline, possibly due to a read error. In DNA, the CDR3 is TGTGCCAGCAGGTTAGGACAGGGGGGACAAGAGACCCAGTACTTC. This translates into CASRLGQGGQETQYF. The rearrangement joins TRBV12-3 or TRBV12-4 to TRBJ2-5, with 10 bases that match TRBD1. The length of the CDR3 is 15 residues.

The chain employs TRBV7-9 and TRBJ2-3; D may be TRBD1 (5 bases). Germline V gives CDR1 SEHNR, CDR2 FQNEAQ (reference sequence). The CDR3 covers 15 residues. The V end was cut by 0 bases, the J end by 4 bases, with 11 bases between. The CDR3 here is CASSLARVGADTQYF. CDR3 DNA: TGTGCCAGCAGCTTAGCGCGTGTAGGGGCAGATACGCAGTATTTT.

Notes on this clonotype: A read error is possible here, since a much larger clone lies one base away. V is TRBV3-1 and J is TRBJ2-5; no definite D call. The germline gives CDR1 LGHDT, CDR2 YNNKEL (reference sequence). V dropped 10 bases and J dropped 2 bases, with 14 bases sitting between them. This CDR3 comprises 13 residues. CDR3 bases: TGTGCCATCGGTAACAGTTTACAAGAGACCCAGTACTTC. Translating it yields CAIGNSLQETQYF.

This clonotype showed up many times. The V and J genes are TRBV27 and TRBJ2-1, with TRBD2 matching over 13 bases. The CDR3 length is 16 residues. From germline, CDR1 is MNHEY and CDR2 SMNVEV (reference sequence). The trim removed 6 bases at V and 4 bases at J, leaving 6 bases unmatched. CDR3 DNA: TGTGCCAGCAGCTACGGGACTAGCGGGACTTACAATGAGCAGTTCTTC. Its protein product is CASSYGTSGTYNEQFF.

The sample holds many counts of this clonotype. V gene TRBV7-2 combines with J gene TRBJ1-6; no firm D call. The CDR3 runs to 14 residues. Germline V CDR1 and CDR2: SGHTA, FQGNSA. The V gene lost 4 bases and the J gene lost 7 bases, with 11 bases spanning the gap. The CDR3 loop reads CASSYQMGNSPLHF. In DNA, the CDR3 is TGTGCCAGCAGCTACCAAATGGGGAATTCACCCCTCCACTTT.

V is TRBV30 and J is TRBJ2-5, with D perhaps matching TRBD2 (5 bases). The CDR3 totals 13 residues. Germline V gives CDR1 GTSNPN, CDR2 SVGIG (reference sequence). With 5 bases removed from V and 3 bases from J, the gap between germline ends came to 13 bases. The CDR3 nucleotides are TGTGCCTGGGACAACGGGGTTAAAGAGACCCAGTACTTC. Translated: CAWDNGVKETQYF.

This chain links TRBV28 with TRBJ2-7; 9 bases map to TRBD1. Germline V CDR1 and CDR2: MDHEN, SYDVKM. The V and J ends lost 10 bases and 1 base, in that order; junction bases with no gene match: 11. The CDR3 contains 15 residues. The CDR3 region is CATISPGQGSYEQYF. CDR3 bases: TGTGCCACCATCTCTCCGGGACAGGGATCCTACGAGCAGTACTTC. Variable domain in full (rest from reference TRBV28 and TRBJ2-7): DVKVTQSSRYLVKRTGEKVFLECVQDMDHENMFWYRQDPGLGLRLIYFSYDVKMKEKGDIPEGYSVSREKKERFSLILESASTNQTSMYLCATISPGQGSYEQYFGPGTRLTVT.

This clonotype was detected only a few times. CDR3 nucleotide sequence: TGTGCCAGCAGCCAAAGCGGACTAGCGGGAGGGCCTGGCTATGAGCAGTTCTTC. It yields the protein CASSQSGLAGGPGYEQFF. The chain is built from TRBV3-1 and TRBJ2-1; 15 positions match TRBD2. With 2 bases clipped from V and 8 bases from J, the junction kept 10 bases outside the gene matches. CDR1 and CDR2 from the germline V gene are LGHDT and YNNKEL (reference sequence). The CDR3 length is 18 residues.

This clonotype was seen only a few times. This chain uses TRBV7-3 with TRBJ2-3; the match to TRBD2 covers 9 bases. J gave up 5 bases and V 2 bases, and 8 bases lay outside the gene matches. CDR3 length: 16 residues. Germline-derived CDR1 and CDR2 are SGHTA and FQGTGA. CDR3 DNA: TGTGCCAGCAGCTTACGTGGATCTAGCGGGATAGATACGCAGTATTTT. It is translated as CASSLRGSSGIDTQYF.

The chain has TRBV7-9 and TRBJ1-5; 7 bases match TRBD1. Per the germline V gene, CDR1 is SEHNR and CDR2 is FQNEAQ (reference sequence). The length of the CDR3 is 14 residues. The ends lost 5 bases at V and 3 bases at J; junction bases unmatched: 4. The CDR3 nucleotides are TGTGCCAGCAGCCGGGGACAGATCAATCAGCCCCAGCATTTT. Protein sequence: CASSRGQINQPQHF.

This chain links TRBV29-1 with TRBJ2-3; 11 nucleotides line up with TRBD2. J gave up 5 bases and V 5 bases, and 9 bases lay outside the gene matches. Germline V gene data show CDR1 as SQVTM and CDR2 as ANQGSEA. CDR3 size: 15 residues. For the CDR3, the DNA is TGCAGCGTTCCACCTAGCGGGGGGCTTCGAGATACGCAGTATTTT. Amino acid sequence: CSVPPSGGLRDTQYF.

This clonotype was recorded a few times. The genes are TRBV20-1 and TRBJ2-4; D may be TRBD1 or TRBD2 (5 bases each). V lost 2 bases, J lost 10 bases, and 15 bases lay in between. The germline gives CDR1 DFQATT, CDR2 SNEGSKA (reference sequence). The CDR3 has 13 amino acids. Here the CDR3 reads CSARPGLAGIQYF. In DNA, the CDR3 is TGCAGTGCTAGACCGGGCCTAGCAGGGATTCAGTACTTC.

This clonotype was counted a few times. This sequence joins TRBV4-2 and TRBJ1-2; D is ambiguous. Germline V lookup: CDR1 LGHNA, CDR2 YNFKEQ. Trimming stripped 1 base from V and 6 bases from J, with 15 bases between. This CDR3 has 15 residues. The CDR3 coding sequence is TGTGCCAGCAGCCAAGTCAATCGGCAGGAAAATGGCTACACCTTC. Protein sequence: CASSQVNRQENGYTF.

The sample holds a few counts of this clonotype. The chain links TRBV20-1 to TRBJ1-2; 9 bases match TRBD1. The CDR3 runs 12 residues. Germline assignment: CDR1 DFQATT and CDR2 SNEGSKA (reference sequence). V trimming: 7 bases; J trimming: 2 bases; junction bases outside the gene matches: 2. CDR3 DNA: TGCAGTGTCGGGACAGGGAACTATGGCTACACCTTC. Translation: CSVGTGNYGYTF.